This paragraph reports one T cell receptor (beta chain). Antigen: not known. The method was immunoSEQ multiplex PCR; TCRdb's version includes in-frame clones alone and lacks a portion of them. The sample lists 1,500,000 or so clones; roughly 96% were seen once. These data are taken from a study of shared clonotypes between healthy human individuals. General study results and limits: For naive CD4 cells, roughly 4.6% of clonotypes were shared across a few donors.

V lost 4 bases and J lost 13; bases outside the gene matches: 17. This CDR3 region has 16 residues. Germline assignment: CDR1 MDHEN and CDR2 SYDVKM. The rearrangement uses TRBV28 and TRBJ2-3, with TRBD2 matching over 10 bases. This receptor was obtained from a man aged 30-40 years in good health. The sequencing sample was made of naive CD4+ T cells sorted from blood. Regarding subset: CD45RA+ positively selected. The CDR3 reads CASSSSGLAGALREYF. In nucleotides, the CDR3 is TGTGCCAGCAGTTCCTCGGGGCTAGCGGGAGCCCTGAGGGAGTATTTT.